This record covers a single TCR beta chain. The entry originates in a study of control samples from healthy donors and cancer patients. The assay was immunoSEQ multiplex PCR, and TCRdb's table has in-frame clones only and misses some. The sample holds approximately 160,000 clones, approximately 94% seen once. Sequenced input: blood. The TCR comes from a woman under 30 in good health.

In DNA, the CDR3 is TGCGCCAGCAGCCGGACTCCGGGACAGGGTCACTACGAGCAGTACTTC. This sequence encodes CASSRTPGQGHYEQYF. The gene calls are TRBV5-1 and TRBJ2-7; 9 bases line up with TRBD1. The CDR3 covers 16 residues. Germline V gene lookup returns CDR1 SGHRS and CDR2 YFSETQ. The V gene end was trimmed by 4 bases and the J gene end by 3 bases; junction bases not matched to a gene: 11. Drawing the rest from reference TRBV5-1 and TRBJ2-7, the complete variable domain is KAGVTQTPRYLIKTRGQQVTLSCSPISGHRSVSWYQQTPGQGLQFLFEYFSETQRNKGNFPGRFSGRQFSNSRSEMNVSTLELGDSALYLCASSRTPGQGHYEQYFGPGTRLTVT.